Sequencing of this T cell receptor beta chain was carried out in a study of response to subunit inactivated influenza vaccine. General study points: That few new T cells are recruited by each seasonal influenza vaccination was the authors' suggestion.

This CDR3 has 13 residues. The germline V and J ends were trimmed by 4 bases and 5 bases, with 11 bases remaining between them. In germline, CDR1 is SQVTM, CDR2 ANQGSEA. MiXCR, run by TCRdb on the RT-PCR reads, gives a single entry per CDR3 protein. The sample lists under 800,000 distinct CDR3 sequences, approximately 13% occurring once. This clonotype came up a few times. Its antigen is not known. Sequencing was performed on PBMCs from blood, taken 14 to 15 days before vaccination. The receptor was derived from a man in his fifties who received an inactivated influenza vaccine. V usage is TRBV29-1 and J usage is TRBJ1-4, with D unresolved. CDR3 protein: CSVGRVGNEKLFF. CDR3 in DNA: TGCAGCGTTGGGAGGGTAGGGAATGAAAAACTGTTTTTT. Variable domain in full (rest from reference TRBV29-1 and TRBJ1-4): SAVISQKPSRDICQRGTSLTIQCQVDSQVTMMFWYRQQPGQSLTLIATANQGSEATYESGFVIDKFPISRPNLTFSTLTVSNMSPEDSSIYLCSVGRVGNEKLFFGSGTQLSVL.